This entry describes one T cell receptor beta chain. Deletions cut 0 bases from V and 3 bases from J, with 14 bases between. Germline values: CDR1 LGHNA, CDR2 YNFKEQ. The CDR3 runs to 16 residues. Amplification of TCR beta CDR3 regions was performed using RNA transcripts as template. First-round RT-PCR with HTBI primers amplified the TCR CDR3 region. Using its own MiXCR run on the multiplex PCR reads, TCRdb lists one record per CDR3 protein. The table lists about 720,000 distinct CDR3 sequences, 16% of them singletons. This sample is part of a study of T cells in Graves' hyperthyroidism and ophthalmopathy.

The chain links TRBV4-2 to TRBJ1-1; unclear D gene. Input material: blood. The TCR originated in a man aged 18-30 years with Graves' hyperthyroidism. The CDR3 DNA sequence: TGTGCCAGCAGCCAAGACACTGGGGTCGCCGACACTGAAGCTTTCTTT. It codes for CASSQDTGVADTEAFF.